These T cell receptor beta chains were read from a single sample in a study of spatial heterogeneity in lung cancer. Each CDR3 protein is one row after TCRdb ran MiXCR on the 5' RACE reads. The table shows about 6,000 distinct CDR3 sequences, with roughly 15% occurring only once. The input for sequencing was lung tumor tissue, taken at surgery. The receptor source for this set is a male donor with early-stage non-small cell lung cancer. Each CDR3 is given with its conserved first and last residue. The order of the fields is D gene, J gene, V gene, clone size, CDR3 protein, CDR3 DNA. D genes are given only for firm matches. Clone size, where shown, is once, few, many, or a class for clones that have expanded.

D: TRBD2; J: TRBJ2-7; V: TRBV6-6; size: many; CDR3: CASSYPEGRAYEQYF; DNA: TGTGCCAGCAGTTACCCCGAGGGGAGGGCCTACGAGCAGTACTTC
D: NA; J: TRBJ2-2; V: TRBV7-7; size: NA; CDR3: CASSLAQGTGELFF; DNA: TGTGCTAGCAGCTTAGCGCAGGGTACCGGGGAGCTGTTTTTT
D: NA; J: TRBJ1-5; V: TRBV6-1; size: NA; CDR3: CASTMGDINQPQHF; DNA: TGTGCCAGCACCATGGGGGACATCAATCAGCCCCAGCATTTT
D: TRBD1; J: TRBJ2-6; V: TRBV9; size: many; CDR3: CASSVSGQGAFGANVLTF; DNA: TGTGCCAGCAGCGTATCCGGACAGGGGGCTTTTGGGGCCAACGTCCTGACTTTC
D: TRBD2; J: TRBJ2-1; V: TRBV20-1; size: many; CDR3: CSARKSTSGRMNEQFF; DNA: TGCAGTGCTAGAAAATCGACTAGCGGGAGAATGAATGAGCAGTTCTTC
D: TRBD2; J: TRBJ2-5; V: TRBV7-2; size: medium-sized; CDR3: CASSLVGGWGGEETQYF; DNA: TGTGCCAGCAGCTTAGTGGGAGGGTGGGGTGGAGAAGAGACCCAGTACTTC
D: NA; J: TRBJ2-5; V: TRBV6-2/TRBV6-3; size: medium-sized; CDR3: CASSRDSETQYF; DNA: TGTGCCAGCAGTCGGGACTCGGAGACCCAGTACTTC
D: TRBD2; J: TRBJ2-1; V: TRBV20-1; size: many; CDR3: CSAVSGSTSYNEQFF; DNA: TGCAGTGCTGTTAGCGGGAGTACTTCCTACAATGAGCAGTTCTTC
D: NA; J: TRBJ1-1; V: TRBV5-6; size: medium-sized; CDR3: CASSVDSNTEAFF; DNA: TGTGCCAGCAGCGTGGACTCGAACACTGAAGCTTTCTTT
D: TRBD1; J: TRBJ1-2; V: TRBV6-6; size: medium-sized; CDR3: CASSRGLGYGYTF; DNA: TGTGCCAGCAGTAGGGGGCTAGGCTATGGCTACACCTTC
D: NA; J: TRBJ1-5; V: TRBV7-8; size: medium-sized; CDR3: CASSLGHGEHKPQHF; DNA: TGTGCCAGCAGCTTAGGTCACGGGGAGCACAAGCCCCAGCATTTT
D: NA; J: TRBJ2-4; V: TRBV28; size: hyperexpanded; CDR3: CASSLWPLAKNIQYF; DNA: TGTGCCAGCAGTTTATGGCCCCTAGCCAAAAACATTCAGTACTTC
D: TRBD1; J: TRBJ1-3; V: TRBV7-2; size: medium-sized; CDR3: CASSPAPGQGAGNTIYF; DNA: TGTGCCAGCAGCCCCGCGCCGGGACAGGGGGCGGGAAACACCATATATTTT
D: TRBD2; J: TRBJ2-1; V: TRBV7-6; size: many; CDR3: CASSLAGTRDEQFF; DNA: TGTGCCAGCAGCTTAGCCGGGACTAGGGATGAGCAGTTCTTC
D: NA; J: TRBJ1-1; V: TRBV28; size: many; CDR3: CASTLPQSFNTEAFF; DNA: TGTGCCAGCACCCTACCCCAGAGCTTTAACACTGAAGCTTTCTTT
D: TRBD2; J: TRBJ2-7; V: TRBV6-6; size: medium-sized; CDR3: CASSYGRGSGYEQYF; DNA: TGTGCCAGCAGTTACGGGCGGGGGAGCGGGTACGAGCAGTACTTC
D: NA; J: TRBJ2-7; V: TRBV9; size: many; CDR3: CASSGGSYEQYF; DNA: TGTGCCAGCAGCGGGGGTAGCTACGAGCAGTACTTC
D: TRBD2; J: TRBJ2-3; V: TRBV24-1; size: few; CDR3: CATSDSGTSGTPTDTQYF; DNA: TGTGCCACCAGTGATTCCGGGACTAGCGGGACCCCCACAGATACGCAGTATTTT
D: NA; J: TRBJ1-5; V: TRBV11-2; size: medium-sized; CDR3: CASSGDRNQPQHF; DNA: TGTGCCAGCAGCGGAGACAGAAATCAGCCCCAGCATTTT
D: TRBD2; J: TRBJ2-1; V: TRBV20-1; size: medium-sized; CDR3: CSASLAGDFSNEQFF; DNA: TGCAGTGCTAGTCTAGCGGGAGATTTTTCGAATGAGCAGTTCTTC
D: NA; J: TRBJ2-2; V: TRBV11-2; size: many; CDR3: CASSFPRDGPRGTGELFF; DNA: TGTGCCAGCAGCTTCCCGCGGGACGGGCCGCGGGGCACCGGGGAGCTGTTTTTT
D: TRBD2; J: TRBJ2-2; V: TRBV11-2; size: NA; CDR3: CASSSASSGGAISELFF; DNA: TGTGCCAGCAGCTCGGCGTCTAGCGGGGGCGCGATATCGGAGCTGTTTTTT